The rows below give T cell receptor beta chains drawn from one sample of a study of blood T cells in healthy people across ages. TCRdb analysed the 5' RACE reads with MiXCR anew, one entry per CDR3 protein. This sample has some 1.5 million distinct CDR3 sequences, with over 25% found just once. Sequencing was done on a sample of blood. All receptors come from a young woman in good health. Each CDR3 is given with its conserved first and last residue. The order of the fields is CDR3 DNA, CDR3 protein, V gene, D gene, clone size, J gene. The D gene is left open where the match is weak. Only part of the rows carry a size: once, few, many, or a class if the clone is expanded.

TGTGCCAGCAGCTTAATAGGGGCGGTGAGCTCCTACGAGCAGTACTTC	CASSLIGAVSSYEQYF	TRBV7-3	.	.	TRBJ2-7
TGTGCCAGCAGCTCTGGTAGGCCAGACAATGAGCAGTTCTTC	CASSSGRPDNEQFF	TRBV12-3/TRBV12-4	.	many	TRBJ2-1
TGTGCCACCAGTGAGGCAGGAAACAAGTGGACCCAGTACTTC	CATSEAGNKWTQYF	TRBV24-1	.	.	TRBJ2-5
TGTGCCAGCAGTTCCCTGGGGGAGCACGAGCAGTACTTC	CASSSLGEHEQYF	TRBV12-3/TRBV12-4	.	many	TRBJ2-7
TGTGCCAGCAGCTTAGAATCCAGGCGTTACGAGCAGTACTTC	CASSLESRRYEQYF	TRBV7-2	.	few	TRBJ2-7
TGCGCCAGCAGCTTGGGATTACGGGTAGGAAACGAGCAGTACTTC	CASSLGLRVGNEQYF	TRBV5-1	.	few	TRBJ2-7
TGTGTAAACGACGCGGCGGGAGTCCCCATTAGTGAGCAGTTCTTC	CVNDAAGVPISEQFF	TRBV7-6	TRBD2	few	TRBJ2-1
TGCAGCGTCGTGGACAGCCGCATTATGAACACTGAAGCTTTCTTT	CSVVDSRIMNTEAFF	TRBV29-1	.	.	TRBJ1-1
TGTGCCAGCAGCCAACCGAATCGTTCGTATGAGCAGTTCTTC	CASSQPNRSYEQFF	TRBV4-2	.	few	TRBJ2-1
TGTGCCAGCAGTGAAAATGGACAGTACTACGAGCAGTACTTC	CASSENGQYYEQYF	TRBV2	.	.	TRBJ2-7
TGCAGCGTTTCCAGCGGGAGGGCCACAGATACGCAGTATTTT	CSVSSGRATDTQYF	TRBV29-1	TRBD2	few	TRBJ2-3
TGTGCCAGCAGTTACGACAGCTTCGAGCAGTACTTC	CASSYDSFEQYF	TRBV6-5	.	.	TRBJ2-7
TGTGCCAGCAGCCGCGAACAGGGAGCGGGAGGGGGTTCTGAGCAGTTCTTC	CASSREQGAGGGSEQFF	TRBV7-2	TRBD2	few	TRBJ2-1
TGTGCCAGCAGCCGGGGCTACGACAATGAGCAGTTCTTC	CASSRGYDNEQFF	TRBV7-3	.	many	TRBJ2-1
TGTGCCAGCACTAATCTACAGGAGCAGTACTTC	CASTNLQEQYF	TRBV5-5	.	few	TRBJ2-7
TGTGCCAGCAGCGTGCAGGGTCAAGAAAAACTGTTTTTT	CASSVQGQEKLFF	TRBV9	.	few	TRBJ1-4
TGCGCCAGCAGCCACCGAGAGGCTACCCCCCACTTC	CASSHREATPHF	TRBV4-1	.	.	TRBJ2-5
TGTGTCAGCAGCCTTACAAGGATTGGAGCTTTCTTT	CVSSLTRIGAFF	TRBV12-3/TRBV12-4	.	.	TRBJ1-1
TGTGCCAGCAGCTTAGAACTTACGGCGGGAGGGGGACAAGAGACCCAGTACTTC	CASSLELTAGGGQETQYF	TRBV7-2	TRBD2	.	TRBJ2-5
TGCAGTGCTATGAGGGCAGAACGCGGGACTAGCTATGGCTACACCTTC	CSAMRAERGTSYGYTF	TRBV20-1	.	.	TRBJ1-2
TGTGCCAGCAGGAGGACTAGCGGAGGGGAAGAGACCCAGTACTTC	CASRRTSGGEETQYF	TRBV6-5	TRBD2	.	TRBJ2-5
TGTGCCAGTCAGGAGGGACCCCACGAGCAGTACTTC	CASQEGPHEQYF	TRBV12-3/TRBV12-4	.	many	TRBJ2-7